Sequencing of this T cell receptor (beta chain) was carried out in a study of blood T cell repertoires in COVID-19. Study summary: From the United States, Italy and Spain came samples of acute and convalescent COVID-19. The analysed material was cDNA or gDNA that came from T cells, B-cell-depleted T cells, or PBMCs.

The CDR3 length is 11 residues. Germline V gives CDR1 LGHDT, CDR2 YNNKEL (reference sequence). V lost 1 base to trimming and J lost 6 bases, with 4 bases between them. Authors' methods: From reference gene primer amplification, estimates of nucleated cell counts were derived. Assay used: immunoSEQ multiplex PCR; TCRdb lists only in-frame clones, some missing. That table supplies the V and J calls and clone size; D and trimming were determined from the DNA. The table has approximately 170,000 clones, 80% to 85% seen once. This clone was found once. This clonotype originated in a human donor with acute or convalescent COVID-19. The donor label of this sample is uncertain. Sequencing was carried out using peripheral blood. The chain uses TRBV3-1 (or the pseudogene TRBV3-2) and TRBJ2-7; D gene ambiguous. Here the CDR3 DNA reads TGTGCCAGCAGCCAAGCGTCCGAGCAGTACTTC. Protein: CASSQASEQYF.